The clone carrying this TCR beta chain has a handful of counts. The antigen is not known. TCRdb reprocessed the 5' RACE reads with MiXCR, giving one entry per CDR3 protein. Of more than 25,000 distinct CDR3 sequences listed, approximately 16% are singletons. V gave up 4 bases and J gave up 2 bases, with 12 bases separating them. CDR1 is SEHNR, CDR2 FQNEAQ, per germline (reference sequence). There are 14 residues in the CDR3. This sample is drawn from a study of T-cell memory formation after mild COVID-19. The study, taken as a whole, reports: Cross-reactive memory appears to have joined, as suggested by some responding clones showing up in pre-infection memory.

Sequencing was done on a sample of PBMCs or a T cell subset sorted from them (not recorded which). V and J are TRBV7-9 and TRBJ2-7; D is uncertain. This TCR derives from an adult who had mild COVID-19 (a few samples of this study predate the infection). Cell type and time point are not known. This chain's CDR3 is CASSYGDSTYEQYF. The CDR3 bases are TGTGCCAGCAGCTACGGAGACTCCACCTACGAGCAGTACTTC.